This TCR beta chain was profiled in a study of T cell responses to AZD1222 COVID-19 vaccine. General study results and limits: Spike was spanned by vaccine-associated CD4 TCRs, with dominance at 160-218 and 743-854. A mostly white British donor set with more females was recruited, and clonal diversity was possibly underestimated.

Assay: immunoSEQ multiplex PCR; the TCRdb copy retains only in-frame clones and omits some. This table holds approximately 150,000 clones, around 92% found once. Trimming took 0 bases from V and 7 from J, leaving 16 bases between them. The germline V gene has CDR1 KGHSH and CDR2 LQKENI. This CDR3 comprises 17 residues. As regards this clone: Its specificity is not known.

The clonotype originates from an adult in good health. The V and J genes are TRBV18 and TRBJ1-6; possibly TRBD1 for D (6 bases). Here the sequenced sample was peripheral blood, taken on day 0 of AZD1222 vaccination. In nucleotides, the CDR3 is TGTGCCAGCTCACCACCGGGGACATACAACGGGAATTCACCCCTCCACTTT. Encoded protein: CASSPPGTYNGNSPLHF.